This TCR beta chain was sequenced in a study of OX40 agonist ivuxolimab in advanced cancers. The wider study: Previous treatment with anti-PD-1, anti-PD-L1 or anti-CTLA-4 therapy was allowed; 30% to 50% had received some. Whole-study findings and limits: On average, CD8+ T cells had more expanded clones than CD4+. Among the lowest peripheral clonal expansion occurred in 0.1-3.0 mg/kg partial responders.

Repertoires were generated with immunoSEQ multiplex PCR, while TCRdb's copy carries only in-frame clones and drops some. The sample has around 21,000 clones; under 90% are singletons. As regards this clone: Its antigen is unknown.

The CDR3 spans 15 residues. Trimming left V 7 bases short and J 1 base short, with 14 bases between. The TCR comes from an adult with an advanced solid tumor such as melanoma, head and neck, liver or kidney cancer. The sample in question was CD4+ or CD8+ T cells sorted from blood, obtained in a trial of the OX40 agonist ivuxolimab. The chain employs TRBV23-1 and TRBJ2-4; TRBD2 is a possible D gene (6 bases). TRBV23-1 is assigned to the ORF class and has an uncertain function. CDR3 loop: CASNSLGGAKNIQYF. For the CDR3, the DNA is TGCGCCAGCAACTCACTCGGAGGGGCCAAAAACATTCAGTACTTC.